This record looks at one T cell receptor beta chain sequence and its context. No antigen is known for it. It was with unique molecular identifiers that the TCRbeta library was prepared. TCRdb independently ran MiXCR on the PCR reads; one entry per CDR3 protein. The sample has more than 200,000 distinct CDR3 sequences, about a quarter seen once. CDR1 is DFQATT, CDR2 SNEGSKA, per germline (reference sequence). Trimming took off 6 bases at V and 4 bases at J, with 14 bases between the two ends. The CDR3 sequence is 13 residues long. The data were obtained in a study of T-cell reconstitution after alpha-beta-depleted transplantation in children. Study-level results: Counts and diversity of T cells one year after transplant came mostly from newly produced T cells. Surviving recipient T cells and thymic progenitors produced the high day-60 TCRbeta diversity seen in some patients. Reportedly, roughly two months post-transplant, alpha-beta T cells arose from several hundred expanded graft clones.

The starting material was PBMCs, obtained before TCRalphabeta/CD19-depleted stem cell transplant. V and J are TRBV20-1 and TRBJ2-3; weak D call: TRBD2 (6 bases). The sequence was obtained from a girl aged 2 to 9 with Fanconi anemia, due to receive a stem cell transplant. This CDR3 is CSAPTRTADTQYF. The CDR3 coding sequence is TGCAGTGCGCCGACTAGAACGGCAGATACGCAGTATTTT.